One and the same sample provided the 4 T cell receptor beta chains below, sequenced in a study of a mutant IDH1 vaccine in newly diagnosed glioma (dated by TCRdb to 2020 to 2023). For these TCRs, the target antigens are not known. What this sample's time point label stands for: week 35, safety follow-up. Each vaccine dose was 300 ug of a 20-mer mutant IDH1 peptide in Montanide, given subcutaneously with topical imiquimod. The library was obtained by the immunoSEQ multiplex PCR assay. As stored in TCRdb, this immuneACCESS dataset retains in-frame rearrangements with V and J assigned. A fraction of the clones does not appear; measured against another copy, unresolved V genes explain less than half of the discrepancy, and the remainder lacks a known reason. The sample data list tens of thousands of clones, and roughly 85% of these were observed just once. The top ten clones comprise less than 8.5% of the sample.

The sample here was PBMCs, taken from a glioma patient whose treatment included an IDH1 peptide vaccine. The receptors were sampled from a woman under 30 with glioma.

The rearrangement links TRBV4-2 to TRBJ2-3, with unresolved D. This CDR3 has 14 residues. V shed 0 bases and J shed 4 bases, with 8 bases lying between them. Germline V CDR1 and CDR2: LGHNA, YNFKEQ. CDR3 sequence reads: CASSQDRSADTQYF. In DNA, the CDR3 is TGTGCCAGCAGCCAAGATCGGAGTGCAGATACGCAGTATTTT.

This chain joins TRBV7-2 and TRBJ1-3; a possible D gene is TRBD1 (6 bases). Trimming shortened V by 5 bases and J by 0 bases, and 17 bases separated the two germline ends. CDR1 is SGHTA and CDR2 is FQGNSA in the germline V gene. This CDR3 is 17 amino acids long. CDR3 sequence (DNA): TGTGCCAGCAGCCAACAAGGACAGCTCATCTCTGGAAACACCATATATTTT. It translates to CASSQQGQLISGNTIYF.

The J gene is TRBJ1-4, the V gene TRBV11-3; unclear D gene. The germline gives CDR1 SGHNT, CDR2 YENEEA. V was pared by 5 bases and J by 7 bases, with 8 bases between. The CDR3 loop spans 12 amino acids. The CDR3 sequence is CASSRGSEKLFF. The CDR3 bases are TGTGCCAGCAGCCGTGGGAGTGAAAAACTGTTTTTT.

The chain employs TRBV7-8 and TRBJ2-1, with TRBD2 identical over 8 bases. CDR3 length equals 16 residues. Germline V CDR1 and CDR2: SGHVS, FQNEAQ. J lost 0 bases, V lost 5 bases, and 6 bases had no gene match. This CDR3 is CASSTTGLDSYNEQFF. The CDR3 nucleotides are TGTGCCAGCAGCACGACGGGACTAGACTCCTACAATGAGCAGTTCTTC.